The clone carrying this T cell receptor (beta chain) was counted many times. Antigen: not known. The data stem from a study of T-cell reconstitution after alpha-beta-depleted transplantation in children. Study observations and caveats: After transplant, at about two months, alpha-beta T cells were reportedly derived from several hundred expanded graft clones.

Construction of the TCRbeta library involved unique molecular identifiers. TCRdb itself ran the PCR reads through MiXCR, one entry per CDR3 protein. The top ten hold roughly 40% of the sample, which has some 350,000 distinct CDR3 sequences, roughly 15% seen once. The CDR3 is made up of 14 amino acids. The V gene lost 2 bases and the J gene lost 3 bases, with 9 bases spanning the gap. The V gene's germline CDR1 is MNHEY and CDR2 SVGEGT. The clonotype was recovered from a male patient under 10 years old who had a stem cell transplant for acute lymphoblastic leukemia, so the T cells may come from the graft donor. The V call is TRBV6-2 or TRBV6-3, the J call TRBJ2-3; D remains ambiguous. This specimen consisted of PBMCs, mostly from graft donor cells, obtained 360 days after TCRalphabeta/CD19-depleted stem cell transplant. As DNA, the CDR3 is TGTGCCAGCAGTTACGGCGTCAGAACAGATACGCAGTATTTT. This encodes CASSYGVRTDTQYF.